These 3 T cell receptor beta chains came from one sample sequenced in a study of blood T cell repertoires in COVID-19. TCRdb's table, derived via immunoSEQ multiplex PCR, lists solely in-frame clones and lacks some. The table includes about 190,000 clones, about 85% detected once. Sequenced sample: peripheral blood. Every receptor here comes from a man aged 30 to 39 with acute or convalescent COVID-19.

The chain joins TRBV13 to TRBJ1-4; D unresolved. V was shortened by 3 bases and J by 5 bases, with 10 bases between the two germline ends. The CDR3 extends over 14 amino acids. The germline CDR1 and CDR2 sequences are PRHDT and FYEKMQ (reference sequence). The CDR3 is CASSFRGINEKLFF. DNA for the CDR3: TGTGCCAGCAGCTTTCGGGGTATCAATGAAAAACTGTTTTTT.

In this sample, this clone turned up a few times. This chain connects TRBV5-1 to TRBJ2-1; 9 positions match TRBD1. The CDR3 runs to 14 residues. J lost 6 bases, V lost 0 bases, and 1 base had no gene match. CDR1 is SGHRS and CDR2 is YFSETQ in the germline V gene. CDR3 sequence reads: CASSLDRGPNEQFF. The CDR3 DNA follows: TGCGCCAGCAGCTTGGACAGGGGGCCCAATGAGCAGTTCTTC.

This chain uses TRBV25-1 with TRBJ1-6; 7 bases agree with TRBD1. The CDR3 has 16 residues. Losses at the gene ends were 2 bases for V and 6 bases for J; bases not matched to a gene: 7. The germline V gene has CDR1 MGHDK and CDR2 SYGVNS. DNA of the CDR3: TGTGCCAGCAGTGAACCAAGACAGGGCCCTAATTCACCCCTCCACTTT. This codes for CASSEPRQGPNSPLHF. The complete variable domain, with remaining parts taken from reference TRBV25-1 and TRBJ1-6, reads EADIYQTPRYLVIGTGKKITLECSQTMGHDKMYWYQQDPGMELHLIHYSYGVNSTEKGDLSSESTVSRIRTEHFPLTLESARPSHTSQYLCASSEPRQGPNSPLHFGNGTRLTVT.